This entry is about one T cell receptor beta chain. Here immunoSEQ multiplex PCR was the method, and the copy in TCRdb shows in-frame clones only, minus some. The data show about 87,000 clones, with 90% seen just once and roughly 7% held by the top ten. This entry belongs to a study of blood T cell repertoires in COVID-19. Germline V gives CDR1 MNHEY, CDR2 SMNVEV (reference sequence). This CDR3 has 14 residues. The V and J ends lost 3 bases and 4 bases, in that order; junction bases with no gene match: 5. This clonotype was sampled from a man between 18 and 29 years old with COVID-19, enrolled during active disease. This chain uses TRBV27 with TRBJ1-2; 7 bases align to TRBD1. The material sequenced was peripheral blood. The CDR3 is CASSLRWDSYGYTF. The CDR3 DNA reads as TGTGCCAGCAGTTTGCGGTGGGACAGCTATGGCTACACCTTC.